The 5 T cell receptor beta chains below all came from one sample that was sequenced in a study of blood T cells in healthy people across ages. Primed by a sample-barcoded 5' primer and a J-beta primer mix, a second PCR proceeded for roughly 7 to 11 cycles. MiXCR, applied by TCRdb to the 5' RACE reads, yields one record per CDR3 protein. The sample shows about 750,000 distinct CDR3 sequences, about 55% of them seen only once. The sequenced material came from blood. The receptors originated from an elderly man in good health.

The chain employs TRBV25-1 and TRBJ2-3; D is uncertain. Germline V gene data show CDR1 as MGHDK and CDR2 as SYGVNS. V was trimmed by 5 bases and J by 4 bases, leaving 13 bases between them. The CDR3 is made up of 14 amino acids. DNA for the CDR3: TGTGCCAGCAGTCTCCCCCATAGATCAGATACGCAGTATTTT. Its translation is CASSLPHRSDTQYF.

V gene TRBV3-1 combines with J gene TRBJ2-1; TRBD2 aligns across 8 bases. Germline lookup yields CDR1 LGHDT and CDR2 YNNKEL (reference sequence). J gave up 1 base and V 1 base, and 9 bases lay outside the gene matches. The CDR3 contains 18 residues. CDR3 DNA sequence: TGTGCCAGCAGCCAAGGTCCTAGCGGGTCCTTTTCCTACAATGAGCAGTTCTTC. This codes for CASSQGPSGSFSYNEQFF.

The rearrangement joins TRBV12-3 or TRBV12-4 to TRBJ1-1; 7 bases align to TRBD1. The CDR3 has 14 amino acids. Trimming took 7 bases from V and 1 from J; bases not matched to a gene: 6. The CDR3 is CASTPWTGNTEAFF. The CDR3 nucleotides are TGTGCCAGCACCCCCTGGACAGGGAACACTGAAGCTTTCTTT.

CDR3 amino acids: CASSSDRGGSYFNTEAFF. In nucleotides, the CDR3 is TGTGCCAGCAGCTCCGACAGGGGGGGTTCGTACTTCAACACTGAAGCTTTCTTT. V is TRBV7-3 and J is TRBJ1-1; TRBD1 aligns across 9 bases. Germline V gene data show CDR1 as SGHTA and CDR2 as FQGTGA. CDR3 length: 18 residues. V gave up 4 bases and J gave up 2 bases; unmatched junction bases: 14.

V and J are TRBV7-3 and TRBJ2-1; 11 bases are shared with TRBD1. Per the germline V gene, CDR1 is SGHTA and CDR2 is FQGTGA. This CDR3 is 18 amino acids long. V lost 5 bases and J lost 0; bases outside the gene matches: 9. CDR3 coding DNA: TGTGCCAGCAGCCGGACAGGGGGCGGCCTGGGCTCCTACAATGAGCAGTTCTTC. Encoded protein: CASSRTGGGLGSYNEQFF.